The clone carrying this TCR beta chain rates as medium-sized (0.01 to 0.1%). The record originates from a study of early T cells in non-severe SARS-CoV-2 infection. Unique molecular identifiers were attached to individual cDNA molecules. TCRdb re-called the 5' RACE reads through MiXCR, storing one row per CDR3 protein. The sample contains 20,000 to 25,000 distinct CDR3 sequences, about 5.7% of which appear only once. This sequence was found in an adult who was a healthcare worker with PCR-confirmed SARS-CoV-2 infection or an uninfected control (not recorded which). The sequences come from whole blood, collected at baseline.

CDR3 in amino acids: CASRVTGQRYNEQFF. CDR3 DNA: TGTGCCAGCAGGGTCACGGGACAGAGATACAATGAGCAGTTCTTC. The chain couples TRBV6-1 to TRBJ2-1; TRBD1 matches 7 bases. CDR1 and CDR2 (germline): MNHNS, SASEGT. The CDR3 is 15 residues long. J was trimmed by 4 bases and V by 6 bases; bases with no gene match: 9.